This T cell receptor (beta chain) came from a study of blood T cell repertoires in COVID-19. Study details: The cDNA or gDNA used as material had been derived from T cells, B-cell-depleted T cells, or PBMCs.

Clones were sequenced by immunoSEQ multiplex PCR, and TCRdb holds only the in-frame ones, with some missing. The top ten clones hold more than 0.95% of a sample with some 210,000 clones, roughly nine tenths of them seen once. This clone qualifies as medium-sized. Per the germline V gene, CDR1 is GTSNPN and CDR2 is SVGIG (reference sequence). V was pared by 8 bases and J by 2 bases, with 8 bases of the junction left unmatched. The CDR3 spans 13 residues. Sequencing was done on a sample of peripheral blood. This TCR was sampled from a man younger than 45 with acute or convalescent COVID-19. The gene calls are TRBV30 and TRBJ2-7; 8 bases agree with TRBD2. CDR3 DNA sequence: TGTGCCAGCTCAGGACTAGCAGCCTACGAGCAGTACTTC. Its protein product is CASSGLAAYEQYF.